A single sample gave rise to the 8 T cell receptor beta chains below, sequenced in a study of blood T cell repertoires in COVID-19. Assay used: immunoSEQ multiplex PCR; TCRdb lists only in-frame clones, some missing. The table lists roughly 260,000 clones, around 82% of them singletons. The sample was peripheral blood. The source is a woman aged 18-35 years with acute or convalescent COVID-19.

The chain combines TRBV9 with TRBJ2-3; D is perhaps TRBD1 (5 bases). The CDR3 contains 16 residues. Trimming took 3 bases from V and 2 from J, leaving 16 bases between them. The V gene's germline CDR1 is SGDLS and CDR2 YYNGEE. The CDR3 region is CASSEQDLAPTDTQYF. The CDR3 DNA reads TGTGCCAGCAGCGAACAGGATTTGGCCCCCACAGATACGCAGTATTTT.

This chain joins TRBV19 and TRBJ2-5; TRBD1 matches at 7 bases. This CDR3 spans 14 amino acids. With V trimmed by 6 bases and J by 4 bases, 8 bases remained unmatched. Germline loops: CDR1 LNHDA, CDR2 SQIVND (reference sequence). In nucleotides, the CDR3 is TGTGCCAGTAGGGGGGACAGCTGGAGAGAGACCCAGTACTTC. Its translation: CASRGDSWRETQYF. Based on the CDR3 plus reference TRBV19 and TRBJ2-5, the full variable domain is DGGITQSPKYLFRKEGQNVTLSCEQNLNHDAMYWYRQDPGQGLRLIYYSQIVNDFQKGDIAEGYSVSREKKESFPLTVTSAQKNPTAFYLCASRGDSWRETQYFGPGTRLLVL.

The chain employs TRBV4-3 and TRBJ2-7; 9 bases fit TRBD2. With V trimmed by 2 bases and J by 2 bases, 7 bases remained unmatched. Germline V lookup: CDR1 LGHNA, CDR2 YSLEER. This CDR3 has 16 amino acids. CDR3 in amino acids: CASSQTTAGGPYEQYF. The CDR3 coding sequence is TGCGCCAGCAGCCAAACCACAGCGGGAGGACCCTACGAGCAGTACTTC.

The rearrangement joins TRBV5-8 to TRBJ2-2; 13 bases are a match to TRBD2. The CDR3 has 19 amino acids. Germline CDR1 reads SGHTS; CDR2 reads YDEGEE. Germline trimming cut 4 bases from V and 1 base from J; bases unmatched to any gene: 10. The CDR3 is CASSKGLAGSSLNTGELFF. The CDR3 DNA reads TGTGCCAGCAGCAAGGGACTAGCGGGATCCTCCCTGAACACCGGGGAGCTGTTTTTT.

The chain is built from TRBV2 and TRBJ2-5; 9 bases fit TRBD2. The germline V gene encodes CDR1 SNHLY and CDR2 FYNNEI. This CDR3 has 16 residues. After removal of 0 bases from V and 3 bases from J, the junction contained 5 bases not matched to a gene. DNA for the CDR3: TGTGCCAGCAGTGAAGCGTGGCTAGCGGGGAAAGAGACCCAGTACTTC. Translating gives CASSEAWLAGKETQYF.

J is TRBJ1-2 and V is TRBV28, with D possibly matching TRBD1 (5 bases). V lost 6 bases to trimming and J lost 8 bases, with 19 bases between them. This CDR3 spans 14 amino acids. The germline gives CDR1 MDHEN, CDR2 SYDVKM. The CDR3 protein is CASRDPGVFWGYTF. The CDR3 bases are TGTGCCAGCAGGGACCCGGGGGTCTTTTGGGGCTACACCTTC.

This chain joins TRBV6-5 and TRBJ2-2, with D maybe TRBD2 (6 bases). CDR1 and CDR2 from the germline V gene are MNHEY and SVGAGI. CDR3 length: 15 amino acids. V shed 10 bases and J shed 4 bases, with 19 bases lying between them. CDR3 in DNA: TGTGCCACCCTAGTCGGGAGAGTCAGCACCGGGGAGCTGTTTTTT. Residues: CATLVGRVSTGELFF.

This rearrangement joins TRBV7-8 to TRBJ1-2; D may be TRBD1 (5 bases). V was shortened by 1 base and J by 2 bases, with 8 bases between the two germline ends. Germline loops: CDR1 SGHVS, CDR2 FQNEAQ. The CDR3 loop spans 14 amino acids. The CDR3 DNA reads TGTGCCAGCAGCTTAGTGACAGTAAACTATGGCTACACCTTC. This translates into CASSLVTVNYGYTF.